What follows are 20 T cell receptor beta chains derived from one specimen sequenced in a study of blood T cell repertoires in COVID-19. The method was immunoSEQ multiplex PCR; TCRdb's version includes in-frame clones alone and lacks a portion of them. The sample has fewer than 35,000 clones; about nine tenths are singletons. The material sequenced was peripheral blood. These TCRs come from a man aged 45-65 years with active or convalescent COVID-19.

The CDR3 spells CASSQTGDTEAFF. CDR3 nucleotides: TGTGCCAGCTCACAAACAGGGGACACTGAAGCTTTCTTT. This rearrangement joins TRBV18 to TRBJ1-1; 7 positions agree with TRBD1. This CDR3 spans 13 amino acids. J gave up 3 bases and V 4 bases, and 2 bases lay outside the gene matches. CDR1 is KGHSH, CDR2 LQKENI, per germline.

The gene calls are TRBV5-6 and TRBJ1-3; 7 bases map to TRBD1. The trim removed 5 bases at V and 0 bases at J, leaving 14 bases unmatched. The germline gives CDR1 SGHDT, CDR2 YYEEEE. The CDR3 contains 18 residues. This chain's CDR3 is CASSPNTGEALSGNTIYF. CDR3 nucleotides: TGTGCCAGCAGTCCTAACACAGGGGAGGCTCTCTCTGGAAACACCATATATTTT.

The chain couples TRBV11-2 to TRBJ2-1; tentative D call: TRBD1 (5 bases). The CDR3 is 13 amino acids. V dropped 5 bases and J dropped 4 bases, with 9 bases sitting between them. Germline V gene sequence: CDR1 SGHAT, CDR2 FQNNGV. CDR3 amino acids: CASSKDSYNEQFF. The CDR3, as DNA: TGTGCCAGCAGCAAAGACAGTTACAATGAGCAGTTCTTC.

V usage is TRBV2 and J usage is TRBJ2-5, with a weak D call TRBD2 (7 bases). CDR1 is SNHLY, CDR2 FYNNEI, per germline. V was trimmed by 7 bases and J by 2 bases, leaving 8 bases between them. The CDR3 has 12 amino acids. CDR3 residues: CASKGGQETQYF. Here the CDR3 DNA reads TGTGCCAGCAAGGGGGGGCAAGAGACCCAGTACTTC.

The chain employs TRBV5-1 and TRBJ1-1; 8 bases match TRBD1. The germline V gene encodes CDR1 SGHRS and CDR2 YFSETQ. V lost 4 bases and J lost 0; bases outside the gene matches: 2. The length of the CDR3 is 14 residues. The CDR3 here is CASSQDRVNTEAFF. The DNA for the CDR3 is TGCGCCAGCAGCCAGGACAGGGTGAACACTGAAGCTTTCTTT.

This chain connects TRBV28 to TRBJ1-6, with 8 nucleotides matching TRBD1. This CDR3 is built from 15 residues. With V trimmed by 3 bases and J by 9 bases, 7 bases remained unmatched. Germline lookup yields CDR1 MDHEN and CDR2 SYDVKM. The CDR3 here is CASSLVEQGVSPLHF. CDR3 coding DNA: TGTGCCAGCAGTTTGGTGGAACAGGGGGTTTCACCCCTCCACTTT.

This clone was seen a few times. The V call is TRBV19, the J call TRBJ1-1; D gene unclear. The germline CDR1 and CDR2 sequences are LNHDA and SQIVND (reference sequence). The V end was cut by 4 bases, the J end by 6 bases, with 6 bases between. This CDR3 is built from 11 residues. The CDR3 region has the DNA TGTGCCAGTAGTAAATTCTCTGAAGCTTTCTTT. Its translation: CASSKFSEAFF.

This clone was picked up a small number of times. The V gene is TRBV6-5, the J gene TRBJ2-7, with 11 bases aligning to TRBD2. Germline V lookup: CDR1 MNHEY, CDR2 SVGAGI. The ends lost 6 bases at V and 4 bases at J; junction bases unmatched: 2. CDR3 length equals 13 residues. The CDR3: CASRLAGGYEQYF. CDR3 in DNA: TGTGCCAGCAGATTAGCGGGAGGGTACGAGCAGTACTTC.

The chain uses TRBV2 and TRBJ2-1; D perhaps matches TRBD2 (5 bases). This CDR3 spans 13 amino acids. V shed 9 bases and J shed 5 bases, with 14 bases lying between them. Germline assignment: CDR1 SNHLY and CDR2 FYNNEI. CDR3 in amino acids: CASTRENHNEQFF. In nucleotides, the CDR3 is TGTGCCAGTACTAGAGAAAATCACAATGAGCAGTTCTTC.

This chain joins TRBV19 and TRBJ2-6; unclear D gene. V lost 7 bases, J lost 4 bases, and 14 bases lay in between. Germline V lookup: CDR1 LNHDA, CDR2 SQIVND (reference sequence). This CDR3 is built from 15 residues. CDR3 residues: CASTPSGAGANVLTF. In DNA, the CDR3 is TGTGCCAGTACCCCGTCGGGTGCCGGGGCCAACGTCCTGACTTTC.

The chain employs TRBV28 and TRBJ2-3, with D unclear. Germline lookup yields CDR1 MDHEN and CDR2 SYDVKM. Trimming cost V 8 bases and J 1 base, with 13 bases left between them. CDR3 length equals 14 residues. CDR3 sequence (DNA): TGTGCCAGCTGGAGTACGATGGGCACAGATACGCAGTATTTT. It yields the protein CASWSTMGTDTQYF. Combining the CDR3 with reference TRBV28 and TRBJ2-3 gives the whole variable domain DVKVTQSSRYLVKRTGEKVFLECVQDMDHENMFWYRQDPGLGLRLIYFSYDVKMKEKGDIPEGYSVSREKKERFSLILESASTNQTSMYLCASWSTMGTDTQYFGPGTRLTVL.

This chain uses TRBV11-2 with TRBJ1-3; 8 nucleotides line up with TRBD1. V shed 6 bases, J shed 3 bases, and the junction held 10 bases outside the gene matches. The CDR3 is 16 residues long. The germline CDR1 and CDR2 sequences are SGHAT and FQNNGV. CDR3 in amino acids: CASRTWTGRRGNTIYF. The CDR3 DNA reads TGTGCCAGCAGGACCTGGACAGGGAGGCGTGGAAACACCATATATTTT.

The rearrangement joins TRBV11-2 to TRBJ2-1; 8 bases are shared with TRBD1. Per the germline V gene, CDR1 is SGHAT and CDR2 is FQNNGV. V shed 0 bases and J 7 bases; nucleotides not matched to a gene: 8. This CDR3 has 16 residues. The chain's CDR3 is CASSLDPARGLNEQFF. In DNA, the CDR3 is TGTGCCAGCAGCTTAGACCCGGCCAGGGGGCTAAATGAGCAGTTCTTC.

Only one count was recorded for this clone. The chain carries TRBV5-1 and TRBJ2-5; 14 nucleotides agree with TRBD2. This CDR3 has 17 residues. CDR1 is SGHRS, CDR2 YFSETQ, per germline. The junction had 8 bases not matched to a gene; V was cut back by 4 bases and J by 3 bases. The CDR3 nucleotides read TGCGCCAGCAGCCCCCAGACTAGCGGGAGGGCCGAAGAGACCCAGTACTTC. Translated: CASSPQTSGRAEETQYF.

As regards this clone: Additional DNA sequences in this sample encode the identical CDR3. V is TRBV9 and J is TRBJ2-7; 7 nucleotides line up with TRBD2. CDR3 length: 14 residues. Germline trimming cut 0 bases from V and 0 bases from J; bases unmatched to any gene: 0. CDR1 SGDLS and CDR2 YYNGEE come from the germline V gene. In DNA form, the CDR3 reads TGTGCCAGCAGCGTAGGACTAGCCTCCTACGAGCAGTACTTC. Translated: CASSVGLASYEQYF.

The table lists this clone with a count of one. The rearrangement joins TRBV2 to TRBJ1-1; D remains ambiguous. Germline loops: CDR1 SNHLY, CDR2 FYNNEI. The V gene lost 5 bases and the J gene lost 4 bases, with 11 bases spanning the gap. This CDR3 is built from 13 residues. This CDR3 reads CASSLGSGTEAFF. CDR3 in DNA: TGTGCCAGCAGTCTCGGGAGTGGCACTGAAGCTTTCTTT.

V is TRBV10-3 and J is TRBJ1-3; 8 nucleotides align to TRBD1. CDR1 is ENHRY and CDR2 is SYGVKD in the germline V gene. This CDR3 spans 14 amino acids. The J segment lost 2 bases and the V segment lost 7 bases, leaving 4 bases of the junction unmatched. The chain's CDR3 is CAINQGATGNTIYF. The CDR3 DNA reads TGTGCCATCAATCAGGGGGCGACTGGAAACACCATATATTTT.

This clone was picked up one time. The rearrangement links TRBV30 to TRBJ2-3; TRBD2 agrees at 7 bases. J was trimmed by 2 bases and V by 5 bases; bases with no gene match: 7. The CDR3 totals 14 residues. Per the germline V gene, CDR1 is GTSNPN and CDR2 is SVGIG (reference sequence). The CDR3 region is CAWYMSGNTDTQYF. CDR3 nucleotide sequence: TGTGCCTGGTATATGAGCGGGAACACAGATACGCAGTATTTT.

The V and J genes are TRBV7-6 and TRBJ1-4; 9 bases are shared with TRBD1. From germline, CDR1 is SGHVS and CDR2 FNYEAQ. The CDR3 consists of 17 residues. V was pared by 2 bases and J by 7 bases, with 11 bases of the junction left unmatched. The CDR3 DNA sequence: TGTGCCAGCAGCTTAACGGCCCGGGACAGGGTATTTGAAAAACTGTTTTTT. Its translation is CASSLTARDRVFEKLFF.

V gene TRBV27 combines with J gene TRBJ2-2, with TRBD1 matching 9 bases. The V and J ends lost 8 bases and 1 base, in that order; junction bases with no gene match: 2. This CDR3 spans 14 amino acids. The germline V gene has CDR1 MNHEY and CDR2 SMNVEV (reference sequence). CDR3 DNA sequence: TGTGCCAGCCGGGACAGGGTGAACACCGGGGAGCTGTTTTTT. Its translation is CASRDRVNTGELFF.